The TCR beta chain under discussion was sequenced for a study of cytomegalovirus exposure and HLA in healthy donors. Study at large: From donors who were HLA-typed, an early data release held about 89 million unique TCRs.

Primers for the PCR totalled 60 Vbeta and 13 Jbeta. TCRdb keeps only in-frame clones here, not all; method: immunoSEQ multiplex PCR. Of about 170,000 clones listed, 80% are singletons. Germline loops: CDR1 WNHNN, CDR2 SYGVQD (reference sequence). The CDR3 is 22 residues long. V gave up 3 bases and J gave up 2 bases; unmatched junction bases: 26. Input material: PBMCs. This clonotype originated in a man aged 25-45 years in good health and CMV-seropositive. V and J are TRBV10-1 and TRBJ2-7, with TRBD1 matching over 9 bases. CDR3 sequence (DNA): TGCGCCAGCAGTGACTGTGAGGACAGGGGAGGGAAAGGGGGCGTTTCACCCTACGAGCAGTACTTC. Amino acid sequence: CASSDCEDRGGKGGVSPYEQYF.